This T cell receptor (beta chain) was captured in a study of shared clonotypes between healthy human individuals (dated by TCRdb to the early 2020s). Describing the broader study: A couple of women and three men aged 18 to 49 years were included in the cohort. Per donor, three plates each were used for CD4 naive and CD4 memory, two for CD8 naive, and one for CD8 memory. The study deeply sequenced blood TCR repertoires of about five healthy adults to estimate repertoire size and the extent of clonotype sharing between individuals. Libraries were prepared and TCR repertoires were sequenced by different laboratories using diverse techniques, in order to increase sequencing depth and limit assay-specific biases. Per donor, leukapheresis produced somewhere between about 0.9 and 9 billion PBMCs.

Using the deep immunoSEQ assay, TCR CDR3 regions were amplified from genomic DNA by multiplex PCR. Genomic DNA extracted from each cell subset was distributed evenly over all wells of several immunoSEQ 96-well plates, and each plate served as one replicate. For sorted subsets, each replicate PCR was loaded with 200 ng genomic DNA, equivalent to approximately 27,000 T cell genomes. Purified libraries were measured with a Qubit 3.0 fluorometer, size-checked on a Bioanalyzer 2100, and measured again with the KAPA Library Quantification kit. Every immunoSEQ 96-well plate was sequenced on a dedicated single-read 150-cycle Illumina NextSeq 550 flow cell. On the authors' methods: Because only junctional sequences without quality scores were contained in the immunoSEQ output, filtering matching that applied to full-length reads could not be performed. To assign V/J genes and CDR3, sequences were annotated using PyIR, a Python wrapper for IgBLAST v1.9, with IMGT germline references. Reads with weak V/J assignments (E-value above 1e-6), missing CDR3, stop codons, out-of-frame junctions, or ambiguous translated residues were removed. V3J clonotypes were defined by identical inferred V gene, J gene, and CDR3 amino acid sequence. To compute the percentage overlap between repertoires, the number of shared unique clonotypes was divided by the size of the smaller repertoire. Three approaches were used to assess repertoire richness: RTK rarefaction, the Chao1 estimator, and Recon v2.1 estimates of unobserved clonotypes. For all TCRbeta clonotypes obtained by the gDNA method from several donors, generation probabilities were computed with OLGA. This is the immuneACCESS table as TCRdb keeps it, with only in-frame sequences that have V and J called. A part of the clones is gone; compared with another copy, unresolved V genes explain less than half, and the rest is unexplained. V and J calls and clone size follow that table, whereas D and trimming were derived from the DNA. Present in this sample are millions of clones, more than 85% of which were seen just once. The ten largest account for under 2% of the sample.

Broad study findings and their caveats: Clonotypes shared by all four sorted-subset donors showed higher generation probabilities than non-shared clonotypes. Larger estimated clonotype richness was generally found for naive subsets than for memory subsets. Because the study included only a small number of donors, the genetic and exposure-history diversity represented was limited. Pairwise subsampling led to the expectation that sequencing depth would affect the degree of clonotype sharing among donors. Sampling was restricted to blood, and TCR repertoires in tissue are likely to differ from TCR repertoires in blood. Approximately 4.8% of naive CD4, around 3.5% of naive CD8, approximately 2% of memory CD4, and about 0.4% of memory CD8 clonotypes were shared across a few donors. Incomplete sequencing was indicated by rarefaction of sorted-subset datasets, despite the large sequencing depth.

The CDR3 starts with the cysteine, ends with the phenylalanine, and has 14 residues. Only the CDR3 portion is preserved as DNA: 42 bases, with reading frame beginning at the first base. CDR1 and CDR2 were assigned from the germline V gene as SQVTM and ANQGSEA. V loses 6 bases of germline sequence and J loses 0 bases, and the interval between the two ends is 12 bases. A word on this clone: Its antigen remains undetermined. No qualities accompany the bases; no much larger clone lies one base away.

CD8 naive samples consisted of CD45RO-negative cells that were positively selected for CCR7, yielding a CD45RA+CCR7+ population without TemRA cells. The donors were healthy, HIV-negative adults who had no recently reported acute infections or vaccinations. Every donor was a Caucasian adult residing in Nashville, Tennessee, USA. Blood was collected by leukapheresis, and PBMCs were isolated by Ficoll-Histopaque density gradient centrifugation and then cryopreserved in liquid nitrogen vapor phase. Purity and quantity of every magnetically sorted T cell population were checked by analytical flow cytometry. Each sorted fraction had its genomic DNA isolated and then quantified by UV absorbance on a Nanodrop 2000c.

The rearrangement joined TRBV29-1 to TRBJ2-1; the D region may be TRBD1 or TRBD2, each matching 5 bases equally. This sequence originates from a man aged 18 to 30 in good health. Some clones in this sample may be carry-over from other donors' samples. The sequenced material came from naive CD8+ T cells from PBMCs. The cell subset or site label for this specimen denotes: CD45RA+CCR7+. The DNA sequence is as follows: TGCAGCGTGAGGGGTCCCGGCTCCTACAATGAGCAGTTCTTC. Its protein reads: CSVRGPGSYNEQFF.